Listed below are T cell receptor beta chains from one sample, sequenced in a study of blood T cells in healthy people across ages. TCRdb processed the 5' RACE reads anew with MiXCR; each CDR3 protein has one entry. This sample has roughly 730,000 distinct CDR3 sequences, with approximately 53% found just once. The sequenced material came from blood. The receptors here all came from a man aged 40-50 years in good health. The CDR3 runs from the conserved cysteine through the conserved F or W. The D gene is left open where the match is weak. Expanded clones get a size class; other rows say once, few or many, or leave the size out.

clone size	V gene	D gene	J gene	CDR3 protein	CDR3 DNA
-	TRBV4-1	TRBD1	TRBJ2-6	CASSTGDRSSGANVLTF	TGCGCCAGCAGCACAGGGGACAGAAGCTCTGGGGCCAACGTCCTGACTTTC
few	TRBV7-9	-	TRBJ1-2	CASSPIYGYTF	TGTGCCAGCAGCCCCATATATGGCTACACCTTC
many	TRBV29-1	TRBD1	TRBJ2-2	CSVDGQGARDGELFF	TGCAGCGTTGACGGACAGGGGGCGCGGGACGGGGAGCTGTTTTTT
few	TRBV9	-	TRBJ2-5	CASSVGADQPRAQYF	TGTGCCAGCAGCGTAGGAGCCGACCAACCGAGGGCCCAGTACTTC
few	TRBV20-1	TRBD1	TRBJ2-1	CSARVDRGGNEQFF	TGCAGTGCTAGAGTGGACAGGGGCGGCAATGAGCAGTTCTTC
few	TRBV29-1	-	TRBJ2-4	CSGMTSYIQYF	TGCAGCGGGATGACTTCTTACATTCAGTACTTC
-	TRBV11-2	-	TRBJ2-3	CASSLVWGSTDAQYF	TGTGCCAGCAGCTTAGTTTGGGGGAGCACAGATGCGCAGTATTTT
few	TRBV15	TRBD1	TRBJ2-3	CATSPRTGSTDTQYF	TGTGCCACCAGCCCCCGGACAGGGAGCACAGATACGCAGTATTTT
once	TRBV28	-	TRBJ1-4	CASRTGSEKLFF	TGTGCCAGCAGAACAGGGAGTGAAAAACTGTTTTTT
-	TRBV5-6	-	TRBJ1-1	CASSWRTVNTEAFF	TGTGCCAGCAGCTGGCGGACGGTGAACACTGAAGCTTTCTTT
many	TRBV11-2	-	TRBJ2-3	CASSSWGSGTDTQYF	TGTGCCAGCAGCTCCTGGGGGAGCGGCACAGATACGCAGTATTTT
-	TRBV2	TRBD2	TRBJ2-3	CASSENLGRRLAGVDTDTQYF	TGTGCCAGCAGTGAAAACTTGGGGCGACGACTAGCGGGGGTAGACACAGACACGCAGTATTTT
-	TRBV29-1	-	TRBJ1-4	CSVRRVGTNEKLFF	TGCAGCGTTCGGAGGGTTGGAACTAATGAAAAACTGTTTTTT
-	TRBV29-1	-	TRBJ2-3	CSVGATDTQYF	TGCAGCGTTGGGGCCACAGATACGCAGTATTTT
once	TRBV5-4	-	TRBJ1-2	CASTINRVFGGYTF	TGTGCCAGCACCATTAACAGGGTATTTGGTGGCTACACCTTC
-	TRBV12-3/TRBV12-4	TRBD1	TRBJ2-7	CASSLDVGTASYEQYF	TGTGCCAGCAGTTTAGACGTAGGGACAGCGAGCTACGAGCAGTACTTC